This record concerns one T cell receptor (beta chain) sequence. This specimen belongs to a study of blood T cell repertoires in COVID-19. Study overall: The United States, Italy and Spain supplied acute and convalescent COVID-19 samples. Nucleic acid was either cDNA or gDNA, and it came from T cells, B-cell-depleted T cells, or PBMCs.

Patients at the Seattle site were enrolled during active infection and followed longitudinally. The CDR3 has 15 amino acids. V was clipped by 4 bases and J by 1 base, with 10 bases between them. Looked up from germline, CDR1 is SGHTA and CDR2 is FQGTGA. Original data processing: Reference gene primer amplification gave nucleated cell count estimates. The repertoire was sequenced with immunoSEQ multiplex PCR; TCRdb's copy has only in-frame clones and lacks some. V and J calls and clone size are copied from that table; D and trimming were computed from the DNA. The sample carries some 140,000 clones, about 85% recorded once.

The rearrangement links TRBV7-3 to TRBJ2-2; D may be TRBD1 (6 bases). This TCR came from a man in his 60s with COVID-19, enrolled during active disease. The sample consisted of peripheral blood. Here the CDR3 DNA reads TGTGCCAGCAGCTCACGAGGGGGGAACACCGGGGAGCTGTTTTTT. It yields the protein CASSSRGGNTGELFF.